This section outlines one TCR beta chain sequence together with its context. The sample originates from a study of blood T cell repertoires in COVID-19. TCRdb keeps only in-frame clones here, not all; method: immunoSEQ multiplex PCR. The sample shows around 190,000 clones, roughly 84% of them seen only once. This CDR3 comprises 12 residues. Germline V CDR1 and CDR2: SGHRS, YFSETQ. V gave up 8 bases and J gave up 6 bases; unmatched junction bases: 5. Participant-reported clinical history was the basis for cohort assignment. People in the exposed group encountered a COVID-19 case within 2 weeks before entering the study.

Sequencing input: PBMCs or T cells enriched from blood (not recorded which). The rearrangement uses TRBV5-1 and TRBJ2-1; 7 bases line up with TRBD2. This TCR was sampled from a woman between 25 and 40 years old who had been exposed to COVID-19. The CDR3 loop is CARPSGVNEQFF. CDR3 DNA sequence: TGCGCCAGGCCGAGCGGGGTCAATGAGCAGTTCTTC. Based on the CDR3 plus reference TRBV5-1 and TRBJ2-1, the full variable domain is KAGVTQTPRYLIKTRGQQVTLSCSPISGHRSVSWYQQTPGQGLQFLFEYFSETQRNKGNFPGRFSGRQFSNSRSEMNVSTLELGDSALYLCARPSGVNEQFFGPGTRLTVL.